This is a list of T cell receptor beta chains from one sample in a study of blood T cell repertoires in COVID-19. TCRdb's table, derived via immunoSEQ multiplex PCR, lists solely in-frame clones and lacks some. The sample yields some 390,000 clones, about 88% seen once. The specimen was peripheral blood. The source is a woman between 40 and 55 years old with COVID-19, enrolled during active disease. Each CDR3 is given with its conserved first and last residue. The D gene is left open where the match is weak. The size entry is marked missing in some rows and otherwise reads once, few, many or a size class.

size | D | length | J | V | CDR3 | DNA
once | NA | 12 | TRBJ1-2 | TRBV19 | CASQQENYGYTF | TGTGCCAGTCAACAGGAAAACTATGGCTACACCTTC
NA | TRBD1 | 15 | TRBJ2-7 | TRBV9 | CASSSRTGLVGEQYF | TGTGCCAGCAGCTCCCGGACAGGGCTCGTGGGGGAGCAGTACTTC
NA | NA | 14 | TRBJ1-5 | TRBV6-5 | CASSYRGGNQPQHF | TGTGCCAGCAGTTACCGGGGAGGGAATCAGCCCCAGCATTTT
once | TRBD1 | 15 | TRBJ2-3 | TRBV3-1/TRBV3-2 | CASSPQGAGTDTQYF | TGTGCCAGCAGCCCGCAGGGGGCGGGGACAGATACGCAGTATTTT
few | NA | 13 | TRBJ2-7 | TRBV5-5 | CASSSTDYYEQYF | TGTGCCAGCAGCTCCACTGACTACTACGAGCAGTACTTC
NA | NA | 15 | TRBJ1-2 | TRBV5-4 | CASSSRTDNAYGYTF | TGTGCCAGCAGCTCGCGAACGGACAACGCCTATGGCTACACCTTC
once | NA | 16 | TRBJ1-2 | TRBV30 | CAWSVSGGGEGYGYTF | TGTGCCTGGAGTGTGAGTGGTGGAGGGGAAGGGTATGGCTACACCTTC
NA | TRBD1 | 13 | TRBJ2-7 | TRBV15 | CATSRDRGYEQYF | TGTGCCACCAGCAGAGACAGGGGGTACGAGCAGTACTTC
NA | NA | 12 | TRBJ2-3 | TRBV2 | CASRARTDTQYF | TGTGCCAGCAGGGCCCGCACAGATACGCAGTATTTT
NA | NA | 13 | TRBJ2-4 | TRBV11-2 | CASSLAGNNIQYF | TGTGCCAGCAGCTTAGCAGGGAACAACATTCAGTACTTC
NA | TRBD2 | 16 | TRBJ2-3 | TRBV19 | CASSHSRRGGADTQYF | TGTGCCAGTAGTCACTCACGGCGGGGGGGCGCAGATACGCAGTATTTT
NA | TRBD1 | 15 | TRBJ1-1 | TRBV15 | CATSRRGTGNTEAFF | TGTGCCACCAGCAGGAGAGGGACAGGGAACACTGAAGCTTTCTTT
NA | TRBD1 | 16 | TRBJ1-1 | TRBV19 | CASSLRQGLMNTEAFF | TGTGCCAGTAGTCTTAGACAGGGACTCATGAACACTGAAGCTTTCTTT
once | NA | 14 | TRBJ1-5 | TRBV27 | CASSLSRSNQPQHF | TGTGCCAGCAGTTTATCCAGGAGCAATCAGCCCCAGCATTTT
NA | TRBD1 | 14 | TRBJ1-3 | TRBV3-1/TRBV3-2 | CASSRDSSGNTIYF | TGTGCCAGCAGCCGGGACAGCTCTGGAAACACCATATATTTT
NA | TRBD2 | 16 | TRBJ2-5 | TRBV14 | CASSRGEAGVRETQYF | TGTGCCAGCAGCCGGGGGGAAGCGGGAGTGAGGGAGACCCAGTACTTC
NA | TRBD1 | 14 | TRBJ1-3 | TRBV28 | CASLGTGVGNTIYF | TGTGCCAGTTTGGGGACAGGGGTTGGAAACACCATATATTTT
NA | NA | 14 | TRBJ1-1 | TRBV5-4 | CASSEEGVNTEAFF | TGTGCCAGCAGCGAGGAGGGCGTGAACACTGAAGCTTTCTTT
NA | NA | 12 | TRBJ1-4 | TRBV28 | CASSLSYEKLFF | TGTGCCAGCAGTTTAAGCTATGAAAAACTGTTTTTT
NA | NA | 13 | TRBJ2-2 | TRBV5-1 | CASTQAGSGELFF | TGCGCCAGCACCCAGGCAGGGTCCGGGGAGCTGTTTTTT
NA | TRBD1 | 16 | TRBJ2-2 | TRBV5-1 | CASSLESGGVTGELFF | TGCGCCAGCAGCTTGGAATCAGGGGGTGTCACCGGGGAGCTGTTTTTT
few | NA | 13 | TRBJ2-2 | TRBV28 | CASSQTRTGELFF | TGTGCCAGCAGTCAAACTAGAACCGGGGAGCTGTTTTTT
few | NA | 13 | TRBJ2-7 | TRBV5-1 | CASSLGLMYEQYF | TGCGCCAGCAGCTTGGGACTCATGTACGAGCAGTACTTC
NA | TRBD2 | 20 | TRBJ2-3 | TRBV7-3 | CASSTWTSGRTSLRTDTQYF | TGTGCCAGCAGCACCTGGACTAGCGGGAGAACGTCATTGCGTACAGATACGCAGTATTTT
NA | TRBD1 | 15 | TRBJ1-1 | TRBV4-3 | CASSQRQGMNTEAFF | TGCGCCAGCAGTCAAAGACAGGGAATGAACACTGAAGCTTTCTTT
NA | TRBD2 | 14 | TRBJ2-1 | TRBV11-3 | CASSKREGPNEQFF | TGTGCCAGCAGCAAGCGGGAGGGCCCCAATGAGCAGTTCTTC
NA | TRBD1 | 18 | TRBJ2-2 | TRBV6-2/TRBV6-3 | CASSYWGQGFPGSGELFF | TGTGCCAGCAGTTACTGGGGACAGGGGTTCCCAGGGTCCGGGGAGCTGTTTTTT
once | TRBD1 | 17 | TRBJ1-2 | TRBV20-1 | CSASRRDRELITAGYTF | TGCAGTGCTAGTAGACGGGACAGGGAATTGATAACGGCTGGCTACACCTTC
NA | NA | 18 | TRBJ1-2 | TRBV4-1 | CASSRWDKATTYNYGYTF | TGCGCCAGCAGCCGCTGGGACAAGGCAACGACCTACAACTATGGCTACACCTTC
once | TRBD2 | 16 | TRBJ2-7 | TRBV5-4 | CASSLAAGGSSYEQYF | TGTGCCAGCAGCTTGGCTGCGGGGGGCAGCTCCTACGAGCAGTACTTC
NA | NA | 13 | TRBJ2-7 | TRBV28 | CASVTPSRGEQYF | TGTGCCAGCGTAACTCCATCCAGGGGCGAGCAGTACTTC
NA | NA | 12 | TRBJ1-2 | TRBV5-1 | CASSLGGSGYTF | TGCGCCAGCAGCTTGGGAGGTAGTGGCTACACCTTC
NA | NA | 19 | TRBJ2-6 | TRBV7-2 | CASSLVGGRSHSGANVLTF | TGTGCCAGCAGCCTGGTCGGGGGAAGGTCACACTCTGGGGCCAACGTCCTGACTTTC
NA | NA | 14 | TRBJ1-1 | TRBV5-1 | CASSPEGRYTEAFF | TGCGCCAGCAGCCCGGAGGGGAGGTACACTGAAGCTTTCTTT
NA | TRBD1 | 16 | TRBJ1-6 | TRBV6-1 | CASSGHRGRFNSPLHF | TGTGCCAGCAGTGGACACAGGGGCCGCTTTAATTCACCCCTCCACTTT
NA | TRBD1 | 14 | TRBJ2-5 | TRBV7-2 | CASSIRTGQETQYF | TGTGCCAGCAGCATCAGGACAGGGCAAGAGACCCAGTACTTC
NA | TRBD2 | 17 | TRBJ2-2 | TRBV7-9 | CASSPSGSLTVTGELFF | TGTGCCAGCAGCCCTAGCGGGAGTCTCACAGTCACCGGGGAGCTGTTTTTT